Below are 21 T cell receptor beta chains sequenced from a single sample in a study of blood T cell repertoires in COVID-19. Clones were sequenced by immunoSEQ multiplex PCR, and TCRdb holds only the in-frame ones, with some missing. This table holds some 120,000 clones, around two thirds found once. The sequencing sample was made of peripheral blood. These receptors were obtained from a woman between 65 and 79 years old with acute or convalescent COVID-19.

The V gene is TRBV7-9, the J gene TRBJ1-3; D remains ambiguous. Germline lookup yields CDR1 SEHNR and CDR2 FQNEAQ (reference sequence). This CDR3 has 15 residues. V lost 1 base, J lost 0 bases, and 7 bases lay in between. CDR3 DNA: TGTGCCAGCAGCTTAGGGGGAGCCTCTGGAAACACCATATATTTT. It specifies CASSLGGASGNTIYF. Full variable domain (outside the CDR3, taken from reference TRBV7-9 and TRBJ1-3): DTGVSQNPRHKITKRGQNVTFRCDPISEHNRLYWYRQTLGQGPEFLTYFQNEAQLEKSRLLSDRFSAERPKGSFSTLEIQRTEQGDSAMYLCASSLGGASGNTIYFGEGSWLTVV.

The genes are TRBV18 and TRBJ2-5; tentative D call: TRBD2 (6 bases). Germline CDR1 KGHSH, CDR2 LQKENI. V was shortened by 6 bases and J by 1 base, with 12 bases between the two germline ends. This CDR3 has 14 residues. CDR3 nucleotide sequence: TGTGCCAGCTCCAGTGGGGGAGGCCAAGAGACCCAGTACTTC. Translated: CASSSGGGQETQYF.

The chain has TRBV4-3 and TRBJ1-5, with unresolved D. Germline V CDR1 and CDR2: LGHNA, YSLEER. The V gene lost 0 bases and the J gene lost 4 bases, with 7 bases spanning the gap. CDR3 length equals 14 residues. The CDR3 spells CASSQDSDNQPQHF. The CDR3 region has the DNA TGCGCCAGCAGCCAAGATTCAGATAATCAGCCCCAGCATTTT.

The rearrangement links TRBV6-6 to TRBJ1-4; TRBD1 is a possible D gene (6 bases). CDR1 MNHNY and CDR2 SVGAGI come from the germline V gene (reference sequence). The CDR3 spans 14 residues. V lost 2 bases and J lost 8, with 12 bases in between. CDR3 amino acids: CASSYTRGGEKLFF. The DNA for the CDR3 is TGTGCCAGCAGTTACACCAGGGGTGGGGAAAAACTGTTTTTT.

J is TRBJ1-1 and V is TRBV30; 11 bases line up with TRBD1. The germline V gene encodes CDR1 GTSNPN and CDR2 SVGIG (reference sequence). With V trimmed by 1 base and J by 4 bases, 8 bases remained unmatched. The CDR3 spans 16 residues. The CDR3 region is CAWSGFGTGGSTEAFF. Written as DNA, the CDR3 is TGTGCCTGGAGTGGATTCGGGACAGGGGGAAGCACTGAAGCTTTCTTT. Drawing the rest from reference TRBV30 and TRBJ1-1, the complete variable domain is SQTIHQWPATLVQPVGSPLSLECTVEGTSNPNLYWYRQAAGRGLQLLFYSVGIGQISSEVPQNLSASRPQDRQFILSSKKLLLSDSGFYLCAWSGFGTGGSTEAFFGQGTRLTVV.

This clone is a singleton in its sample. The chain employs TRBV9 and TRBJ1-3; weak D call: TRBD1 (6 bases). This CDR3 is 16 amino acids long. Germline V gene lookup returns CDR1 SGDLS and CDR2 YYNGEE. Trimming removed 1 base at V and 3 bases at J, with 14 bases between. As DNA, the CDR3 is TGTGCCAGCAGCGTATCTGGCAGGGGCTTTGGAAACACCATATATTTT. It translates to CASSVSGRGFGNTIYF. Filled out from reference TRBV9 and TRBJ1-3, the complete variable domain reads DSGVTQTPKHLITATGQRVTLRCSPRSGDLSVYWYQQSLDQGLQFLIQYYNGEERAKGNILERFSAQQFPDLHSELNLSSLELGDSALYFCASSVSGRGFGNTIYFGEGSWLTVV.

The chain links TRBV6-1 to TRBJ2-7; 7 bases match TRBD1. J lost 1 base, V lost 1 base, and 10 bases had no gene match. The CDR3 runs 17 residues. Germline V lookup: CDR1 MNHNS, CDR2 SASEGT. The CDR3 region is CASSEGIPGQKSYEQYF. Here the CDR3 DNA reads TGTGCCAGCAGTGAAGGGATACCGGGACAGAAATCCTACGAGCAGTACTTC.

V is TRBV10-3 and J is TRBJ2-7; 8 bases agree with TRBD1. The CDR3 is 12 amino acids. V gave up 4 bases and J gave up 5 bases; unmatched junction bases: 1. Germline V gene sequence: CDR1 ENHRY, CDR2 SYGVKD. The CDR3 region is CAISATGDEQYF. The CDR3 DNA is TGTGCCATCAGTGCGACAGGGGACGAGCAGTACTTC.

This chain uses TRBV6-5 with TRBJ2-5, with 8 nucleotides matching TRBD2. Germline V gene lookup returns CDR1 MNHEY and CDR2 SVGAGI. The CDR3 extends over 13 amino acids. V shed 8 bases, J shed 7 bases, and the junction held 9 bases outside the gene matches. CDR3 in DNA: TGTGCCAGCGATAGCGGGGCTCAGGGGACCCAGTACTTC. Residues: CASDSGAQGTQYF.

This chain joins TRBV7-2 and TRBJ2-3, with D unresolved. The CDR3 length is 11 residues. CDR1 SGHTA and CDR2 FQGNSA come from the germline V gene. Between the trimmed V and J ends, which lost 3 bases and 6 bases, there was a span of 4 bases. The CDR3 here is CASSFMDTQYF. Written as DNA, the CDR3 is TGTGCCAGCAGCTTCATGGATACGCAGTATTTT.

This clone was observed a few times. The chain joins TRBV27 to TRBJ2-7; 7 positions match TRBD2. This CDR3 is built from 13 residues. V lost 7 bases to trimming and J lost 3 bases; unmatched junction nucleotides: 6. Per the germline V gene, CDR1 is MNHEY and CDR2 is SMNVEV (reference sequence). The CDR3 DNA reads TGTGCCAGCACCGGCGGGGAGGGCTACGAGCAGTACTTC. Amino acids: CASTGGEGYEQYF.

V is TRBV3-1 (or the pseudogene TRBV3-2) and J is TRBJ2-7; D is undetermined. The V and J ends lost 1 base and 3 bases respectively, with 4 bases between them. The V gene's germline CDR1 is LGHDT and CDR2 YNNKEL (reference sequence). CDR3 length equals 12 residues. CDR3 DNA: TGTGCCAGCAGCCAAGTTAACTACGAGCAGTACTTC. This translates into CASSQVNYEQYF.

This chain connects TRBV12-3 or TRBV12-4 to TRBJ1-1; TRBD1 matches at 7 bases. The CDR3 contains 13 residues. V was pared by 1 base and J by 11 bases, with 7 bases of the junction left unmatched. CDR3 in amino acids: CASSLGQGVRAFF. The CDR3 DNA reads TGTGCCAGCAGTTTAGGGCAGGGGGTTAGGGCTTTCTTT.

This chain uses TRBV7-2 with TRBJ2-3; 12 bases are a match to TRBD2. Germline CDR1 reads SGHTA; CDR2 reads FQGNSA. V dropped 5 bases and J dropped 4; count of bases not matched to a gene: 7. CDR3 size: 16 residues. This chain's CDR3 is CASSPTSGSLPDTQYF. The DNA of the CDR3 is TGTGCCAGCAGCCCGACTAGCGGGAGCCTTCCAGATACGCAGTATTTT.

Only a few counts were recorded for this clone. The rearrangement uses TRBV24-1 and TRBJ2-7; weak D call: TRBD2 (6 bases). CDR3 length: 15 amino acids. Per germline, CDR1 KGHDR and CDR2 SFDVKD. V lost 4 bases and J 0 bases, leaving 12 bases between the germline ends. The CDR3 coding sequence is TGTGCCACCAGTGAGACGGGAGCAACCTCCTACGAGCAGTACTTC. As protein: CATSETGATSYEQYF.

This clone has just a few counts. The chain couples TRBV6-1 to TRBJ2-7; 11 bases agree with TRBD1. J was trimmed by 4 bases and V by 3 bases; bases with no gene match: 17. Germline V CDR1 and CDR2: MNHNS, SASEGT. The CDR3 covers 19 residues. CDR3 coding DNA: TGTGCCAGCAGTGATTCATACTTGGGACAGGGGGGTTTGGGGTACGAGCAGTACTTC. Protein sequence: CASSDSYLGQGGLGYEQYF.

This clone was detected a few times. This sample also contains other DNA sequences that code for the same CDR3. V gene TRBV28 combines with J gene TRBJ2-3; 8 bases match TRBD2. Losses at the gene ends were 6 bases for V and 6 bases for J; bases not matched to a gene: 8. CDR3 length: 14 amino acids. Germline CDR1 reads MDHEN; CDR2 reads SYDVKM. The CDR3 DNA follows: TGTGCCAGCAGGCTAGCGGGTCCTCGTGATACGCAGTATTTT. Its translation: CASRLAGPRDTQYF.

In this sample, this clone turned up once. The rearrangement joins TRBV9 to TRBJ2-7; maybe TRBD2 (6 bases). Germline CDR1 SGDLS, CDR2 YYNGEE. Trimming removed 0 bases from V and 3 bases from J, with 10 bases in between. The CDR3 length is 14 residues. DNA for the CDR3: TGTGCCAGCAGCGTAGGTAGGGGAGGCTACGAGCAGTACTTC. Translation: CASSVGRGGYEQYF.

The rearrangement uses TRBV18 and TRBJ1-1, with 7 bases matching TRBD1. The CDR3 is 15 residues long. Germline trimming cut 2 bases from V and 0 bases from J; bases unmatched to any gene: 3. The germline CDR1 and CDR2 sequences are KGHSH and LQKENI. The CDR3: CASSPVGTVNTEAFF. CDR3 nucleotides: TGTGCCAGCTCACCAGTCGGGACAGTGAACACTGAAGCTTTCTTT.

The V and J genes are TRBV27 and TRBJ1-1; D unclear. V was shortened by 5 bases and J by 7 bases, with 20 bases between the two germline ends. The CDR3 runs 15 residues. Germline lookup yields CDR1 MNHEY and CDR2 SMNVEV (reference sequence). CDR3 in DNA: TGTGCCAGCAGTCCGGGAGGCATAAGTAGCCGTGAAGCTTTCTTT. Amino acids: CASSPGGISSREAFF.

This clone was counted a single time. This chain uses TRBV2 with TRBJ2-5; D perhaps matches TRBD1 (7 bases). The germline V and J ends were trimmed by 9 bases and 4 bases, with 18 bases remaining between them. Germline V gene lookup returns CDR1 SNHLY and CDR2 FYNNEI. The CDR3 consists of 14 residues. In nucleotides, the CDR3 is TGTGCCAGTCAGACTAGGGGGCGGGCAGAGACCCAGTACTTC. Translation: CASQTRGRAETQYF.